This T cell receptor (beta chain) emerged from a study of a mutant IDH1 vaccine in newly diagnosed glioma. Across the study: It was radiotherapy, temozolomide, or both that patients received previously, with most receiving both. The study's findings and limits: Seemingly, top peripheral T cell clonotype changes bore no relation to pseudoprogression.

The germline V gene has CDR1 DFQATT and CDR2 SNEGSKA (reference sequence). The CDR3 length is 10 residues. V dropped 3 bases and J dropped 2 bases, with 1 base sitting between them. Time point reported: week 35, safety follow-up. Doses consisted of 300 ug of mutant IDH1 20-mer peptide each, paired with topical imiquimod. During weeks 1, 3, 5, 7, 11, 15, 19 and 23, patients received eight vaccinations. In the case of this clone: What it recognizes is unknown.

TCRdb's table, derived via immunoSEQ multiplex PCR, lists solely in-frame clones and lacks some. The table records 30,000 to 40,000 clones, around 80% of them present only once. Sequencing was performed on PBMCs, taken from a glioma patient whose treatment included an IDH1 peptide vaccine. The clonotype was recovered from a man in his forties with glioma. Some clones in this sample may be carry-over from other donors' samples. The gene calls are TRBV20-1 and TRBJ1-1, with D unresolved. CDR3 loop: CSASNTEAFF. The DNA of the CDR3 is TGCAGTGCTAGTAACACTGAAGCTTTCTTT.